Only one count was recorded for the clone carrying this T cell receptor (beta chain). In the authors' methods: Using reference gene primer amplification, nucleated cell counts were estimated. Data came from immunoSEQ multiplex PCR; TCRdb stores just in-frame clones and leaves some out. V, J and clone size derive from that table, while D and trimming were established from the DNA sequence. Here the sample spans under 300,000 clones, 75% to 90% being singletons. The record originates from a study of blood T cell repertoires in COVID-19. Germline V CDR1 and CDR2: KGHSH, LQKENI. The CDR3 has 15 residues. V was shortened by 5 bases and J by 2 bases, with 10 bases between the two germline ends.

Sample: peripheral blood. The TCR originated in a woman in her forties who had recovered from COVID-19. V and J are TRBV18 and TRBJ2-6; D not resolved. The CDR3 DNA follows: TGTGCCAGCTCAGTTTCGTTCGCTGGGGCCAACGTCCTGACTTTC. It encodes CASSVSFAGANVLTF.